The clone carrying this TCR beta chain was seen once. The antigen remains undetermined. Donors ranged from roughly 6 to 100 years old and were healthy Caucasians in Russia. The germline V gene encodes CDR1 MGHDK and CDR2 SYGVNS. Trimming removed 3 bases from V and 7 bases from J, with 22 bases in between. CDR3 length: 16 residues. It was with a sample-barcoded 5' primer and a J-beta primer mix that a second PCR of about 7 to 12 cycles was run. A single record per CDR3 protein comes from TCRdb applying MiXCR to the 5' RACE reads. The profile shows roughly 1.5 million distinct CDR3 sequences, under 55% of them singletons. The data originate from a study of blood T cells in healthy people across ages. Study information: Template switching captured about one barcoded beta molecule per two T cells. Notes on the study in general: PBMC samples, being unsorted, prevented any conclusive comparison of naive and antigen-experienced cells. Greater diversity and more naive CD4+ cells were seen in long-lived donors than in aged donors.

V gene TRBV25-1 combines with J gene TRBJ2-7, with a possible D match to TRBD2 (5 bases). Sequencing input: blood. This receptor was taken from a woman aged 18-30 years in good health. CDR3 sequence: CASSDKDGVYYNEQYF. The CDR3 DNA sequence: TGTGCCAGCAGTGACAAGGACGGGGTTTACTACAATGAGCAGTACTTC.